The 24 T cell receptor beta chains below come from one sample, sequenced in a study of CD8 T cells in Susac syndrome. Reverse transcription of about 0.5 to 1 ug RNA was carried out with random hexamers. One entry per CDR3 protein, called by TCRdb with MiXCR from the immunoSEQ multiplex PCR reads. The table lists roughly 160,000 distinct CDR3 sequences, 95% to 96% of them singletons, with around 0.12% in the top ten. Sequencing was done on a sample of CD4+ T cells from PBMCs. These receptors were obtained from a human donor with Susac syndrome.

The V call is TRBV24-1, the J call TRBJ1-2; no firm D call. The germline V and J ends were trimmed by 8 bases and 8 bases, with 14 bases remaining between them. This CDR3 is 12 amino acids long. Germline CDR1 and CDR2: KGHDR and SFDVKD. CDR3 amino acids: CATNTGKDGYTF. The CDR3 bases are TGTGCCACCAACACCGGGAAGGACGGCTACACCTTC.

This chain links TRBV12-3 or TRBV12-4 with TRBJ2-2; D is possibly TRBD1 (7 bases). The V end was cut by 6 bases, the J end by 4 bases, with 15 bases between. The CDR3 is made up of 15 amino acids. CDR3 in DNA: TGTGCCAGCAGCCCGCGGGGACAGACCACCGGGGAGCTGTTTTTT. Encoded protein: CASSPRGQTTGELFF.

The chain employs TRBV4-3 and TRBJ2-1; D may be TRBD2 (5 bases). Trimming cost V 2 bases and J 2 bases, with 22 bases left between them. The CDR3 is made up of 19 amino acids. Per the germline V gene, CDR1 is LGHNA and CDR2 is YSLEER. CDR3 sequence: CASSQRRTILAEAYNEQFF. The CDR3 DNA reads TGCGCCAGCAGCCAACGCCGCACAATCCTAGCTGAGGCCTACAATGAGCAGTTCTTC.

The chain carries TRBV29-1 and TRBJ2-1; 7 bases are a match to TRBD1. Germline assignment: CDR1 SQVTM and CDR2 ANQGSEA. The CDR3 covers 16 residues. J was trimmed by 5 bases and V by 7 bases; bases with no gene match: 17. The CDR3 sequence: CSGGQQTYRRNNEQFF. DNA for the CDR3: TGCAGCGGGGGACAGCAAACCTACCGTCGGAACAATGAGCAGTTCTTC.

The chain recombines TRBV15 with TRBJ2-1; TRBD2 is a possible D gene (6 bases). This CDR3 spans 13 amino acids. With 1 base removed from V and 7 bases from J, the gap between germline ends came to 8 bases. CDR1 is LNHNV and CDR2 is YYDKDF in the germline V gene (reference sequence). CDR3 residues: CATSRGLGNEQFF. The CDR3 DNA reads TGTGCCACCAGCAGAGGACTAGGAAATGAGCAGTTCTTC.

This chain links TRBV29-1 with TRBJ2-5; D ambiguous. In germline, CDR1 is SQVTM, CDR2 ANQGSEA. CDR3 length: 12 residues. V lost 1 base, J lost 0 bases, and 3 bases lay in between. The CDR3 region is CSVEAHQETQYF. The CDR3 DNA follows: TGCAGCGTTGAAGCACACCAAGAGACCCAGTACTTC.

The chain has TRBV9 and TRBJ1-1, with no clear D. Germline V gene sequence: CDR1 SGDLS, CDR2 YYNGEE. The CDR3 covers 15 residues. Trimming removed 2 bases from V and 0 bases from J, with 11 bases in between. Here the CDR3 DNA reads TGTGCCAGCAGCGTCGGGGTAGTTGTGAACACTGAAGCTTTCTTT. Translated: CASSVGVVVNTEAFF.

CDR3 sequence reads: CAVSDRFYGYTF. For the CDR3, the DNA is TGTGCCGTCTCCGACAGGTTCTATGGCTACACCTTC. The J gene is TRBJ1-2, the V gene TRBV7-2, with D tentatively TRBD1 (6 bases). CDR1 is SGHTA and CDR2 is FQGNSA in the germline V gene. The CDR3 is 12 amino acids. V lost 11 bases and J lost 4, with 14 bases in between.

This sequence joins TRBV5-1 and TRBJ1-1; 11 bases match TRBD1. CDR3 length equals 14 residues. V was clipped by 3 bases and J by 7 bases; unmatched bases: 5. CDR1 and CDR2 from the germline V gene are SGHRS and YFSETQ. This chain's CDR3 is CASSSRDRGGEAFF. For the CDR3, the DNA is TGCGCCAGCAGCTCCCGGGACAGGGGGGGTGAAGCTTTCTTT. The full variable domain, with the rest looked up from reference TRBV5-1 and TRBJ1-1, is KAGVTQTPRYLIKTRGQQVTLSCSPISGHRSVSWYQQTPGQGLQFLFEYFSETQRNKGNFPGRFSGRQFSNSRSEMNVSTLELGDSALYLCASSSRDRGGEAFFGQGTRLTVV.

The chain couples TRBV20-1 to TRBJ1-2; 7 bases match TRBD1. CDR1 is DFQATT and CDR2 is SNEGSKA in the germline V gene (reference sequence). This CDR3 spans 13 amino acids. J gave up 6 bases and V 0 bases, and 4 bases lay outside the gene matches. The CDR3: CSARDFDRDGYTF. The CDR3, as DNA: TGCAGTGCTAGAGATTTCGACAGGGATGGCTACACCTTC.

This chain links TRBV9 with TRBJ2-5; the D call may be TRBD1 or TRBD2 (5 bases each). The CDR3 is made up of 13 amino acids. CDR1 is SGDLS and CDR2 is YYNGEE in the germline V gene. Trimming shortened V by 3 bases and J by 5 bases, and 11 bases separated the two germline ends. The CDR3 nucleotides read TGTGCCAGCAGCGCAGTGGGGGTGGAGACCCAGTACTTC. Protein: CASSAVGVETQYF.

The gene calls are TRBV5-1 and TRBJ2-1; tentatively, D is TRBD2 (6 bases). The CDR3 is 14 residues long. CDR1 SGHRS and CDR2 YFSETQ come from the germline V gene. V was pared by 4 bases and J by 3 bases, with 11 bases between. The CDR3 DNA reads TGCGCCAGCAGCGAAACTAGCAGCTACAATGAGCAGTTCTTC. This gives the protein CASSETSSYNEQFF.

This chain links TRBV7-9 with TRBJ2-3; D not resolved. Germline CDR1 reads SEHNR; CDR2 reads FQNEAQ (reference sequence). Trimming removed 0 bases from V and 2 bases from J, with 9 bases in between. This CDR3 has 15 residues. The CDR3 DNA reads as TGTGCCAGCAGCTTAGCGCTGACGGTCACAGATACGCAGTATTTT. It translates to CASSLALTVTDTQYF.

V gene TRBV29-1 combines with J gene TRBJ2-1; 8 nucleotides match TRBD1. This CDR3 region has 12 residues. The trim removed 6 bases at V and 5 bases at J, leaving 3 bases unmatched. Germline CDR1 and CDR2: SQVTM and ANQGSEA. CDR3 amino acids: CSVGQGHNEQFF. The CDR3 nucleotides read TGCAGCGTAGGACAGGGCCACAATGAGCAGTTCTTC.

The chain carries TRBV7-2 and TRBJ1-1; D is ambiguous. The V gene lost 1 base and the J gene lost 8 bases, with 5 bases spanning the gap. This CDR3 comprises 11 residues. CDR1 is SGHTA and CDR2 is FQGNSA in the germline V gene. The CDR3 region is CASSLVREAFF. CDR3 DNA sequence: TGTGCCAGCAGCTTAGTGAGGGAAGCTTTCTTT.

V gene TRBV18 combines with J gene TRBJ1-2; D unresolved. The V end lost 3 bases, the J end lost 7 bases, and 9 bases lay between the germline ends. Germline V gene sequence: CDR1 KGHSH, CDR2 LQKENI. This CDR3 is 12 amino acids long. The CDR3 loop is CASSPTSGGYTF. CDR3 bases: TGTGCCAGCTCACCGACCTCCGGTGGCTACACCTTC.

The rearrangement links TRBV9 to TRBJ1-2, with D maybe TRBD1 (6 bases). The CDR3 extends over 15 amino acids. Germline values: CDR1 SGDLS, CDR2 YYNGEE. V lost 2 bases, J lost 3 bases, and 14 bases lay in between. The CDR3 DNA reads TGTGCCAGCAGCGTTACGGACGGGACACACTATGGCTACACCTTC. It encodes CASSVTDGTHYGYTF.

The chain uses TRBV7-9 and TRBJ2-5, with 8 nucleotides matching TRBD1. J gave up 5 bases and V 8 bases, and 13 bases lay outside the gene matches. The CDR3 has 15 residues. Germline V gene lookup returns CDR1 SEHNR and CDR2 FQNEAQ (reference sequence). For the CDR3, the DNA is TGTGCCAGCCTAAAAGGACAGGGCGGTGGGGAGACCCAGTACTTC. Translated: CASLKGQGGGETQYF.

The J gene is TRBJ1-1, the V gene TRBV3-1; maybe TRBD1 (6 bases). This CDR3 has 13 amino acids. V shed 5 bases and J shed 4 bases, with 11 bases lying between them. Germline CDR1 is LGHDT and CDR2 is YNNKEL (reference sequence). CDR3 nucleotides: TGTGCCAGCAGCGTTTACAGGGCCACTGAAGCTTTCTTT. Its translation: CASSVYRATEAFF.

The CDR3 reads CASSGGASEETQYF. The CDR3 DNA sequence: TGCGCCAGCAGCGGGGGGGCTAGCGAAGAGACCCAGTACTTC. The chain employs TRBV5-1 and TRBJ2-5, with a weak D call TRBD2 (7 bases). CDR1 and CDR2 from the germline V gene are SGHRS and YFSETQ. The CDR3 contains 14 residues. V was clipped by 4 bases and J by 3 bases, with 13 bases between them.

In nucleotides, the CDR3 is TGTGCCAGCAGCCCGACGACAGGGGCTAATTCACCCCTCCACTTT. Translation: CASSPTTGANSPLHF. The chain uses TRBV5-6 and TRBJ1-6; TRBD1 aligns across 8 bases. Trimming at V came to 4 bases and at J to 6 bases, leaving 6 bases not matched to a gene. CDR1 is SGHDT and CDR2 is YYEEEE in the germline V gene. The length of the CDR3 is 15 residues.

Remarks on this clonotype: One end of the junction fails to match germline, which may point to a read error. The chain links TRBV7-7 to TRBJ2-5; D is perhaps TRBD1 or TRBD2 (5 bases each). Looked up from germline, CDR1 is SSHAT and CDR2 is FNYEAQ (reference sequence). The CDR3 contains 13 residues. Here the CDR3 reads CASSRGAEETQYF. In nucleotides, the CDR3 is TGTGCTAGCAGCCGAGGGGCAGAAGAGACCCAGTACTTC.

This clonotype came up once. This rearrangement joins TRBV20-1 to TRBJ2-4, with D uncertain. V was trimmed by 5 bases and J by 1 base, leaving 15 bases between them. The CDR3 is 15 residues long. CDR1 is DFQATT and CDR2 is SNEGSKA in the germline V gene (reference sequence). This chain's CDR3 is CSAEQALSAKNIQYF. The DNA of the CDR3 is TGCAGTGCTGAACAAGCCCTCTCGGCCAAAAACATTCAGTACTTC.

The chain uses TRBV29-1 and TRBJ1-2; a weak D match, TRBD1 (5 bases). Trimming took 7 bases from V and 7 from J, leaving 16 bases between them. The CDR3 sequence is 12 residues long. Germline CDR1 and CDR2: SQVTM and ANQGSEA. For the CDR3, the DNA is TGCAGCGCCTGGGCACAGGAAGGTGGCTACACCTTC. Translating it yields CSAWAQEGGYTF.